These 13 T cell receptor beta chains were sequenced from one sample in a study of cytomegalovirus exposure and HLA in healthy donors. Generated by immunoSEQ multiplex PCR, the TCRdb table keeps only in-frame clones and is missing some. The repertoire holds some 200,000 clones, with 80% to 95% as singletons. Sequenced: PBMCs. Source of these receptors: a woman under 30 in good health and CMV-seronegative.

This rearrangement joins TRBV2 to TRBJ1-4, with a tentative D call TRBD1 (6 bases). The germline V and J ends were trimmed by 3 bases and 8 bases, with 19 bases remaining between them. Germline CDR1 and CDR2: SNHLY and FYNNEI. The CDR3 is 16 amino acids. DNA for the CDR3: TGTGCCAGCAGTGATTTGAGGGGGAGAGGAAAAGAAAAACTGTTTTTT. Protein sequence: CASSDLRGRGKEKLFF.

V is TRBV5-6 and J is TRBJ2-3; 14 bases map to TRBD2. The CDR3 covers 17 residues. V lost 1 base, J lost 4 bases, and 5 bases stayed unmatched. CDR1 is SGHDT and CDR2 is YYEEEE in the germline V gene. CDR3 region: CASSLRTSGRIADTQYF. DNA of the CDR3: TGTGCCAGCAGCTTGAGGACTAGCGGGAGGATCGCAGATACGCAGTATTTT.

This clone was seen a handful of times. The V gene is TRBV4-2, the J gene TRBJ1-2; the D is unclear. CDR1 is LGHNA, CDR2 YNFKEQ, per germline. The CDR3 totals 15 residues. V shed 2 bases and J shed 4 bases, with 14 bases lying between them. CDR3 region: CASSQRGGETYGYTF. CDR3 sequence (DNA): TGTGCCAGCAGCCAACGGGGTGGCGAAACCTATGGCTACACCTTC.

The genes are TRBV28 and TRBJ2-1; TRBD1 matches at 7 bases. The CDR3 extends over 14 amino acids. Unmatched junction bases numbered 9, after V lost 10 bases and J lost 3 bases. Germline V lookup: CDR1 MDHEN, CDR2 SYDVKM. The CDR3 sequence: CATKGTAFYNEQFF. For the CDR3, the DNA is TGTGCCACTAAGGGGACAGCATTCTACAATGAGCAGTTCTTC.

The CDR3 protein is CAWRDVAGPYEQYF. The CDR3 DNA reads TGTGCCTGGAGAGACGTAGCGGGACCGTACGAGCAGTACTTC. V usage is TRBV30 and J usage is TRBJ2-7; 8 bases align to TRBD2. The germline V gene encodes CDR1 GTSNPN and CDR2 SVGIG (reference sequence). The CDR3 has 14 residues. Trimming at V came to 3 bases and at J to 4 bases, leaving 8 bases not matched to a gene.

V gene TRBV15 combines with J gene TRBJ2-4, with 10 bases lining up with TRBD2. Germline V lookup: CDR1 LNHNV, CDR2 YYDKDF (reference sequence). This CDR3 has 20 amino acids. V gave up 0 bases and J gave up 1 base; unmatched junction bases: 12. In DNA form, the CDR3 reads TGTGCCACCAGCAGAGATTCCCGTATAGCGGGAGGAGGGGCCAAAAACATTCAGTACTTC. Protein: CATSRDSRIAGGGAKNIQYF.

The V gene is TRBV7-3, the J gene TRBJ2-7; 8 bases fit TRBD1. Losses at the gene ends were 5 bases for V and 3 bases for J; bases not matched to a gene: 9. Germline V lookup: CDR1 SGHTA, CDR2 FQGTGA. The CDR3 length is 15 residues. CDR3 amino acids: CASSLMGRGLYEQYF. The DNA of the CDR3 is TGTGCCAGCAGCCTAATGGGCAGGGGGCTCTACGAGCAGTACTTC.

The genes are TRBV27 and TRBJ2-7; possible D gene TRBD2, 5 bases. The CDR3 is made up of 14 amino acids. Trimming pared 6 bases from V and 0 bases from J, leaving 12 bases between. The germline V gene encodes CDR1 MNHEY and CDR2 SMNVEV (reference sequence). The CDR3 region is CASSWTGGSYEQYF. In DNA, the CDR3 is TGTGCCAGCAGCTGGACCGGAGGCTCCTACGAGCAGTACTTC.

Of note for this clone: Mismatch with germline at one junction end may stem from a read error. This chain joins TRBV6-5 and TRBJ1-2; TRBD1 is a possible D gene (6 bases). This CDR3 region has 14 residues. Germline lookup yields CDR1 MNHEY and CDR2 SVGAGI. The CDR3 protein is CASSYLARAGARFF. Here the CDR3 DNA reads TGTGCCAGCAGTTACCTCGCTCGGGCAGGGGCCCGATTCTTC.

This chain joins TRBV30 and TRBJ2-7, with D perhaps TRBD1 (5 bases). V was pared by 3 bases and J by 6 bases, with 18 bases between. This CDR3 has 14 amino acids. In germline, CDR1 is GTSNPN, CDR2 SVGIG (reference sequence). The CDR3 reads CAWSVGINRPEQYF. For the CDR3, the DNA is TGTGCCTGGAGCGTAGGCATCAACAGGCCCGAGCAGTACTTC.

J is TRBJ2-1 and V is TRBV5-1; 11 positions agree with TRBD2. CDR3 length: 15 residues. The ends lost 1 base at V and 7 bases at J; junction bases unmatched: 4. The germline V gene has CDR1 SGHRS and CDR2 YFSETQ. The CDR3 protein is CASSLTSGSSNEQFF. In DNA, the CDR3 is TGCGCCAGCAGCTTGACTAGCGGGAGTTCTAATGAGCAGTTCTTC. Supplemented by reference TRBV5-1 and TRBJ2-1, the full variable domain reads KAGVTQTPRYLIKTRGQQVTLSCSPISGHRSVSWYQQTPGQGLQFLFEYFSETQRNKGNFPGRFSGRQFSNSRSEMNVSTLELGDSALYLCASSLTSGSSNEQFFGPGTRLTVL.

Turning to this clone: In the same sample, other DNA sequences code for this CDR3. J is TRBJ2-7 and V is TRBV7-6; D is undetermined. From germline, CDR1 is SGHVS and CDR2 FNYEAQ. The ends were cut back, 3 bases at V and 0 bases at J, with 6 bases in the middle. The CDR3 is 13 amino acids. CDR3 residues: CASSLASSYEQYF. The CDR3 region has the DNA TGTGCCAGCAGCTTGGCCTCCTCCTACGAGCAGTACTTC.

The chain has TRBV19 and TRBJ1-5; D unclear. The CDR3 length is 16 residues. CDR1 is LNHDA and CDR2 is SQIVND in the germline V gene (reference sequence). V lost 7 bases to trimming and J lost 3 bases, with 19 bases between them. The CDR3 DNA is TGTGCCAGTACCCCTAAGGCAGGTATTTCCAATCAGCCCCAGCATTTT. Protein sequence: CASTPKAGISNQPQHF.